These T cell receptor beta chains were read from a single sample in a study of radiotherapy plus CTLA-4 blockade in lung cancer. Measured with immunoSEQ multiplex PCR; TCRdb has only the in-frame clones, and not every one. The sample consists of roughly 77,000 clones, 74% of them appearing once. Sample: peripheral blood, taken from a patient treated with radiotherapy plus ipilimumab. These receptors were collected from a human donor with non-small cell lung cancer whose response to radiotherapy plus ipilimumab could not be evaluated. The CDR3 runs from the conserved cysteine through the conserved F or W. The D gene is left open where the match is weak. Clone size is shown for a subset of rows, as once, few, many or a class of expanded clone.

clone_size	j_call	v_call	d_call	cdr3_aa	cdr3_nt
.	TRBJ2-5	TRBV7-3	TRBD1	CASSGTGAPETQYF	TGTGCCAGCAGTGGAACAGGGGCCCCCGAGACCCAGTACTTC
few	TRBJ1-5	TRBV4-2	TRBD1	CASSRRQGDSNQPQHF	TGTGCCAGCAGCCGGAGACAGGGAGATAGCAATCAGCCCCAGCATTTT
few	TRBJ1-2	TRBV6-6	TRBD1	CASSPTGNYGYTF	TGTGCCAGCAGTCCGACAGGGAACTATGGCTACACCTTC
.	TRBJ1-5	TRBV30	.	CAWSVKGGNQPQHF	TGTGCCTGGAGTGTCAAGGGGGGCAATCAGCCCCAGCATTTT
.	TRBJ1-2	TRBV7-2	.	CASTEIGGRGYTF	TGTGCCAGCACCGAGATTGGGGGGAGAGGCTACACCTTC
few	TRBJ1-1	TRBV29-1	.	CSVGKELNTEAFF	TGCAGCGTTGGTAAGGAGCTGAACACTGAAGCTTTCTTT
.	TRBJ1-1	TRBV29-1	.	CSVIRGGTEAFF	TGCAGCGTGATCAGGGGAGGGACTGAAGCTTTCTTT
.	TRBJ1-2	TRBV11-2	TRBD1	CASSPRTGGYTF	TGTGCCAGCAGCCCAAGGACAGGGGGCTACACCTTC
.	TRBJ2-2	TRBV11-2	.	CARKESTGELFF	TGTGCCAGGAAGGAGAGCACCGGGGAGCTGTTTTTT
once	TRBJ2-3	TRBV10-3	.	CAITGNRDDTQYF	TGTGCCATCACCGGAAACAGAGACGATACGCAGTATTTT
few	TRBJ2-2	TRBV7-2	TRBD1	CASSANSGQSNTGELFF	TGTGCCAGCAGCGCCAATTCGGGACAGTCGAACACCGGGGAGCTGTTTTTT